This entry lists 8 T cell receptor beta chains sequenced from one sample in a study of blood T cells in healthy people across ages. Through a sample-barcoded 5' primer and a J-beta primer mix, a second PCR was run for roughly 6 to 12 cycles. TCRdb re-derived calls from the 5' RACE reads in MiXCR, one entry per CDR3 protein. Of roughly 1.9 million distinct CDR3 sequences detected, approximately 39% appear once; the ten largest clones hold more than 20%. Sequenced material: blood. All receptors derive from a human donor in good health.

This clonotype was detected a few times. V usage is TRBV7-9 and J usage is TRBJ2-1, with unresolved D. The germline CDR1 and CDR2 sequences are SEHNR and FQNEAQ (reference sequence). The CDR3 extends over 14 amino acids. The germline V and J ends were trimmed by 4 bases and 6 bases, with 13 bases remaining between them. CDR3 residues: CASSSDGVPNEQFF. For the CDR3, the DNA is TGTGCCAGCAGCTCGGACGGAGTCCCCAATGAGCAGTTCTTC.

The CDR3 reads CSARVGTVQNIQYF. The CDR3 region has the DNA TGCAGTGCTAGAGTGGGGACAGTACAAAACATTCAGTACTTC. J is TRBJ2-4 and V is TRBV20-1, with 7 bases lining up with TRBD1. J was trimmed by 5 bases and V by 1 base; bases with no gene match: 5. Germline V gives CDR1 DFQATT, CDR2 SNEGSKA (reference sequence). This CDR3 is 14 amino acids long.

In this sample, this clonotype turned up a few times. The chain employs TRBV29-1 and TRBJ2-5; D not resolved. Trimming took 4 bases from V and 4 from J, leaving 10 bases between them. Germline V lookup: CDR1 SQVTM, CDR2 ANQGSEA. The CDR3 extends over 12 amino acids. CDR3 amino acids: CSVGLGGETQYF. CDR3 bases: TGCAGCGTTGGGCTAGGTGGAGAGACCCAGTACTTC.

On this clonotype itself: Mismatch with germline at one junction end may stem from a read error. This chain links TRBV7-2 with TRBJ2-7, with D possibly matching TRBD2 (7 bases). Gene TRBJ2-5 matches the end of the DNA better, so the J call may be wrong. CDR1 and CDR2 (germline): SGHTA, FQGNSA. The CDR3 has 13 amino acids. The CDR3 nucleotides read TGTGCTAGCAGCCGAGGGGGGGCGAAGACCCAGTACTTC. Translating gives CASSRGGAKTQYF.

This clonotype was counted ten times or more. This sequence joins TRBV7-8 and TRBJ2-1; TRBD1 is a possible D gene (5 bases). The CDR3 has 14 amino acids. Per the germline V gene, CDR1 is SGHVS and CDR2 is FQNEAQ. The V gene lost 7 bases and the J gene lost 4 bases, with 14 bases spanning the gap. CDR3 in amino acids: CASTHDRKYNEQFF. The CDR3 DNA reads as TGTGCCAGCACCCACGACAGAAAATACAATGAGCAGTTCTTC.

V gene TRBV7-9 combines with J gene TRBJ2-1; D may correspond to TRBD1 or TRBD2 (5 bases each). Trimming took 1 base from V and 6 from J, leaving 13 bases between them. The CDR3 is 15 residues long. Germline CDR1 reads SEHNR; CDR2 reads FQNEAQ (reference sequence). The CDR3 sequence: CASSLGHSRGNEQFF. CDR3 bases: TGTGCCAGCAGCTTAGGACACTCGAGGGGCAATGAGCAGTTCTTC.

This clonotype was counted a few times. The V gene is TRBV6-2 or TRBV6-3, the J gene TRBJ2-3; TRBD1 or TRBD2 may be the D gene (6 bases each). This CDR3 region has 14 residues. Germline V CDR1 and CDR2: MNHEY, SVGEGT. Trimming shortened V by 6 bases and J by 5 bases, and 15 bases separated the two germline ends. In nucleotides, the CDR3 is TGTGCCAGCAGGGAGAATAAGGGGGGAGATACGCAGTATTTT. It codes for CASRENKGGDTQYF.

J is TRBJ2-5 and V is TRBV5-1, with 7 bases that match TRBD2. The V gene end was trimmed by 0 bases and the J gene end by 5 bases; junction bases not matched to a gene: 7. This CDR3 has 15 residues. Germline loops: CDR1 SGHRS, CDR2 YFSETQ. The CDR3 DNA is TGCGCCAGCAGCTTGGGTGCGCCCGGGAGGGAGACCCAGTACTTC. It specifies CASSLGAPGRETQYF.